This T cell receptor beta chain was found in a study of T-cell reconstitution after alpha-beta-depleted transplantation in children. Germline CDR1 reads SGHTA; CDR2 reads FQGTGA. CDR3 length: 14 amino acids. V shed 2 bases and J shed 7 bases, with 12 bases lying between them. Researchers prepared the TCRbeta library using unique molecular identifiers, the study reports. From the PCR reads, TCRdb called clonotypes with MiXCR, one entry per CDR3 protein. The sample lists 100,000 to 120,000 distinct CDR3 sequences; 10% were seen once. This clonotype was found many times. This specimen consisted of PBMCs from the stem cell graft donor, obtained from the stem cell graft. The V gene is TRBV7-3, the J gene TRBJ2-1; tentative D call: TRBD1 (5 bases). The receptor was derived from a human donor who donated a stem cell graft to a child with acute lymphoblastic leukemia. CDR3 residues: CASSLQGGMNEQFF. In DNA form, the CDR3 reads TGTGCCAGCAGCTTACAGGGTGGGATGAATGAGCAGTTCTTC.